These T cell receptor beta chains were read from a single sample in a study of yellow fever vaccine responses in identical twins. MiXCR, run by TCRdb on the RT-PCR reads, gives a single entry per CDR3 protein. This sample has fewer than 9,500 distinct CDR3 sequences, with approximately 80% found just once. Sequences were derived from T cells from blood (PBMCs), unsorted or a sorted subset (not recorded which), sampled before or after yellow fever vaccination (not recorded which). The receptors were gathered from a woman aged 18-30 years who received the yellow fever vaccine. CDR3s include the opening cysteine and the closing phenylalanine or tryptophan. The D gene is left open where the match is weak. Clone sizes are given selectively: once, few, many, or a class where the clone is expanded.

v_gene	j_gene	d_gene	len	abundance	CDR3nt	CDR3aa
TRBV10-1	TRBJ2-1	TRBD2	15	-	TGCGCCAGCAGTGTTCGCGGGAGCGGGGGAAATGAGCAGTTCTTC	CASSVRGSGGNEQFF
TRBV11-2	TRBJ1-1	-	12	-	TGTGCCAGCGCTCTCGGGAACACTGAAGCTTTCTTT	CASALGNTEAFF
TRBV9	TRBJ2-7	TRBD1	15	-	TGTGCCAGCAGTCCTACAGGGGCAACCACCTACGAGCAGTACTTC	CASSPTGATTYEQYF
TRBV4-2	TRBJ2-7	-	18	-	TGTGCCAGCAGCCAAGATTTCTCTATGGGAACGTGGTCCTACGAGCAGTACTTC	CASSQDFSMGTWSYEQYF
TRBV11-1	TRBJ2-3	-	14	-	TGTGCCAGCAGCATCAGACAGTCCACAGATACGCAGTATTTT	CASSIRQSTDTQYF
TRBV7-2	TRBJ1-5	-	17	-	TGTGCCAGCAGCTTAGCCGCCGGGGGTTTGGGCAATCAGCCCCAGCATTTT	CASSLAAGGLGNQPQHF
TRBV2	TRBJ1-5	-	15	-	TGTGCCAGCAGCAATCAGGGTTTTAGCAATCAGCCCCAGCATTTT	CASSNQGFSNQPQHF
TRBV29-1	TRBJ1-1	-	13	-	TGCAGCGTTGCACGTCGCCTGAACACTGAAGCTTTCTTT	CSVARRLNTEAFF
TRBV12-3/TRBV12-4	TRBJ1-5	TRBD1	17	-	TGTGCCAGCTTCCGGGACAGGGAGTTTACAGGCAATCAGCCCCAGCATTTT	CASFRDREFTGNQPQHF
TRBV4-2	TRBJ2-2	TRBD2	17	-	TGTGCCAGCAGCAGAACCGGACTAGCGGGTGACACCGGGGAGCTGTTTTTT	CASSRTGLAGDTGELFF
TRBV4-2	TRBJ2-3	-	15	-	TGTGCCAGCAGCCCTAGGATCTCTAGCACAGATACGCAGTATTTT	CASSPRISSTDTQYF
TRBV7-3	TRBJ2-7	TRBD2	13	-	TGTGCCAGCAGCTTCGTAGCGGGAGACGAGCTACACTTC	CASSFVAGDELHF
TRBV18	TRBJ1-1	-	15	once	TGTGCCAGCTCACCAGTAGTAGGACTCTCCACTGAAGCTTTCTTT	CASSPVVGLSTEAFF
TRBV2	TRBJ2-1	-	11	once	TGTGCCAGCAGTGATTCGCCTGAGCAGTTCTTC	CASSDSPEQFF
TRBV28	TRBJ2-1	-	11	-	TGTGCCAGCACCCGATACAATGAGCAGTTCTTC	CASTRYNEQFF
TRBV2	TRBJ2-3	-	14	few	TGTGCCAGCAGTGGGGGTCCTCGCGGGGATACGCAGTATTTT	CASSGGPRGDTQYF